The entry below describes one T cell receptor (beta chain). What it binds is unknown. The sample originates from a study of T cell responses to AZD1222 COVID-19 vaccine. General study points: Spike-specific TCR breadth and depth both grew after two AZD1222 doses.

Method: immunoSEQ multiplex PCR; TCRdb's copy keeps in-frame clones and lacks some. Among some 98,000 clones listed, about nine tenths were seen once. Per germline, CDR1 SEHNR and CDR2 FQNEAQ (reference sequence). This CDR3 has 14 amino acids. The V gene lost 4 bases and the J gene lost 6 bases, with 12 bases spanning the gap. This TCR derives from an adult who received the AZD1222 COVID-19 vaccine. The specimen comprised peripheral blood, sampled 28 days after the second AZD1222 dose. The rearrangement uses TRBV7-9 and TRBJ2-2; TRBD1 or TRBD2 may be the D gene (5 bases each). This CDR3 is CASSSSRGAGELFF. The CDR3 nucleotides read TGTGCCAGCAGCTCCAGTAGGGGAGCCGGGGAGCTGTTTTTT. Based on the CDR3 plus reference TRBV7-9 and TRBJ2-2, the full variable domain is DTGVSQNPRHKITKRGQNVTFRCDPISEHNRLYWYRQTLGQGPEFLTYFQNEAQLEKSRLLSDRFSAERPKGSFSTLEIQRTEQGDSAMYLCASSSSRGAGELFFGEGSRLTVL.